These 26 T cell receptor beta chains were all obtained from the same sample, sequenced in a study of Ad26.COV2.S vaccination and SARS-CoV-2 variants. Treatment described: around 19 received Ad26.COV2.S at low or high dose, single or two shots; roughly 5 received placebo; per-sample allocation not given. Sample collection was performed on day 63 after the first vaccine or placebo injection. Data came from immunoSEQ multiplex PCR; TCRdb stores just in-frame clones and leaves some out. This table holds a few hundred thousand clones, about 83% found once. The specimen was peripheral blood, collected in a trial of Ad26.COV2.S vaccine versus placebo. The receptors were gathered from a person between 18 and 60 years old who received the Ad26.COV2.S COVID-19 vaccine or a placebo.

This clone was seen just once. The chain carries TRBV5-1 and TRBJ1-1; maybe TRBD1 (5 bases). The CDR3 covers 13 residues. The germline V gene encodes CDR1 SGHRS and CDR2 YFSETQ. V was pared by 6 bases and J by 0 bases, with 9 bases between. The CDR3, as DNA: TGCGCCAGCACTTCGGGGGTGAACACTGAAGCTTTCTTT. It specifies CASTSGVNTEAFF.

The J gene is TRBJ2-2, the V gene TRBV9; the match to TRBD2 covers 8 bases. Germline CDR1 and CDR2: SGDLS and YYNGEE. The CDR3 totals 17 residues. Trimming removed 0 bases from V and 4 bases from J; junction bases left unmatched: 8. The CDR3 loop is CASSVVSGGRTTGELFF. CDR3 in DNA: TGTGCCAGCAGCGTAGTTTCTGGCGGGAGGACCACCGGGGAGCTGTTTTTT.

This clone was counted between two and nine times. The chain couples TRBV5-1 to TRBJ2-7; weak D call: TRBD1 (6 bases). Per the germline V gene, CDR1 is SGHRS and CDR2 is YFSETQ. Trimming left V 0 bases short and J 0 bases short, with 7 bases between. The CDR3 spans 14 residues. DNA for the CDR3: TGCGCCAGCAGCTTGGGGACAGTCTCCTACGAGCAGTACTTC. Translation gives CASSLGTVSYEQYF.

This clone was recorded a few times. V usage is TRBV19 and J usage is TRBJ1-2; no clear D. V was trimmed by 9 bases and J by 0 bases, leaving 14 bases between them. This CDR3 is built from 14 residues. CDR1 and CDR2 (germline): LNHDA, SQIVND (reference sequence). The CDR3 loop reads CASREQPANYGYTF. In DNA, the CDR3 is TGTGCCAGCCGAGAGCAGCCCGCTAACTATGGCTACACCTTC.

On this clone itself: Other DNA sequences in the same sample also yield this CDR3. The rearrangement uses TRBV24-1 and TRBJ2-7; tentatively, D is TRBD1 (5 bases). V shed 2 bases and J shed 2 bases, with 9 bases lying between them. The CDR3 loop spans 14 amino acids. Germline CDR1 is KGHDR and CDR2 is SFDVKD. The CDR3 region has the DNA TGTGCCACCAGTGATTCAGACAGACCCTACGAGCAGTACTTC. The encoded protein is CATSDSDRPYEQYF.

V gene TRBV7-3 combines with J gene TRBJ1-2; D gene uncertain. Trimming took 2 bases from V and 2 from J, leaving 6 bases between them. Germline-derived CDR1 and CDR2 are SGHTA and FQGTGA. The CDR3 has 13 amino acids. The CDR3 is CASSLVHNYGYTF. The DNA for the CDR3 is TGTGCCAGCAGCTTAGTACACAACTATGGCTACACCTTC.

This chain uses TRBV7-3 with TRBJ2-7; 10 bases are shared with TRBD1. V gave up 4 bases and J gave up 0 bases; unmatched junction bases: 3. Germline lookup yields CDR1 SGHTA and CDR2 FQGTGA. The CDR3 length is 15 residues. The CDR3 sequence: CASSWDRGLSYEQYF. CDR3 DNA: TGTGCCAGCAGCTGGGACAGGGGTCTCTCCTACGAGCAGTACTTC.

The genes are TRBV5-1 and TRBJ1-1; a weak D match, TRBD1 (5 bases). Trimming took 2 bases from V and 5 from J, leaving 13 bases between them. The CDR3 contains 14 residues. From germline, CDR1 is SGHRS and CDR2 YFSETQ. CDR3 sequence (DNA): TGCGCCAGCAGCTTAAGCAGGGCGGGGACTGAAGCTTTCTTT. Encoded protein: CASSLSRAGTEAFF.

The chain carries TRBV11-3 and TRBJ1-1; D possibly corresponds to TRBD1 (5 bases). The V gene lost 5 bases and the J gene lost 8 bases, with 9 bases spanning the gap. Per germline, CDR1 SGHNT and CDR2 YENEEA. The CDR3 runs to 11 residues. The CDR3 DNA reads TGTGCCAGCAGCGGGGGTCCAGAAGCTTTCTTT. Translation: CASSGGPEAFF.

The V gene is TRBV19, the J gene TRBJ1-1; D is possibly TRBD1 (5 bases). V lost 7 bases, J lost 1 base, and 7 bases lay in between. The CDR3 runs 12 residues. Germline V gives CDR1 LNHDA, CDR2 SQIVND (reference sequence). CDR3 sequence reads: CASIQGNTEAFF. Written as DNA, the CDR3 is TGTGCCAGTATCCAGGGGAACACTGAAGCTTTCTTT.

This clone was seen a few times. V is TRBV5-1 and J is TRBJ2-7; no definite D call. Trimming shortened V by 1 base and J by 2 bases, and 10 bases separated the two germline ends. The CDR3 has 14 residues. Germline-derived CDR1 and CDR2 are SGHRS and YFSETQ. The CDR3 bases are TGCGCCAGCAGCTTGCTAGGTAATACCTACGAGCAGTACTTC. Encoded protein: CASSLLGNTYEQYF.

This clone was recorded only once. The CDR3 region has the DNA TGTGCCAGCAGCTTCGGGGTGGCAGATACGCAGTATTTT. This translates into CASSFGVADTQYF. V is TRBV27 and J is TRBJ2-3, with a weak D call TRBD2 (5 bases). V was shortened by 6 bases and J by 4 bases, with 11 bases between the two germline ends. CDR1 is MNHEY, CDR2 SMNVEV, per germline (reference sequence). This CDR3 contains 13 residues.

This rearrangement joins TRBV19 to TRBJ1-3; tentative D call: TRBD1 (5 bases). The germline CDR1 and CDR2 sequences are LNHDA and SQIVND (reference sequence). This CDR3 comprises 16 residues. Trimming pared 5 bases from V and 0 bases from J, leaving 14 bases between. For the CDR3, the DNA is TGTGCCAGTAGTCCTCGGGGGGGGAACTCTGGAAACACCATATATTTT. Its translation is CASSPRGGNSGNTIYF.

This chain connects TRBV30 to TRBJ2-1; D unclear. CDR1 and CDR2 (germline): GTSNPN, SVGIG (reference sequence). The CDR3 consists of 10 residues. The V end lost 5 bases, the J end lost 11 bases, and 10 bases lay between the germline ends. The CDR3 loop is CAWDPPQQFF. The CDR3 nucleotides are TGTGCCTGGGACCCCCCCCAGCAGTTCTTC. Complete variable domain (other parts from reference TRBV30 and TRBJ2-1): SQTIHQWPATLVQPVGSPLSLECTVEGTSNPNLYWYRQAAGRGLQLLFYSVGIGQISSEVPQNLSASRPQDRQFILSSKKLLLSDSGFYLCAWDPPQQFFGPGTRLTVL.

The chain combines TRBV15 with TRBJ1-5; 11 bases are shared with TRBD1. The V and J ends lost 3 bases and 4 bases, in that order; junction bases with no gene match: 5. Germline V gene sequence: CDR1 LNHNV, CDR2 YYDKDF (reference sequence). This CDR3 has 16 amino acids. The CDR3 here is CATSRDGQGANQPQHF. DNA for the CDR3: TGTGCCACCAGCAGGGATGGACAGGGGGCGAATCAGCCCCAGCATTTT. Supplemented by reference TRBV15 and TRBJ1-5, the full variable domain reads DAMVIQNPRYQVTQFGKPVTLSCSQTLNHNVMYWYQQKSSQAPKLLFHYYDKDFNNEADTPDNFQSRRPNTSFCFLDIRSPGLGDTAMYLCATSRDGQGANQPQHFGDGTRLSIL.

A few counts support this clone. The rearrangement uses TRBV5-6 and TRBJ1-5; D is unresolved. The V and J ends lost 0 bases and 5 bases respectively, with 9 bases between them. The CDR3 runs 14 residues. Germline CDR1 SGHDT, CDR2 YYEEEE. Written as DNA, the CDR3 is TGTGCCAGCAGCTTGGTATCAACGGATCAGCCCCAGCATTTT. It yields the protein CASSLVSTDQPQHF.

The V call is TRBV7-2, the J call TRBJ2-1, with D possibly matching TRBD2 (6 bases). V lost 4 bases and J 5 bases, leaving 18 bases between the germline ends. Germline CDR1 and CDR2: SGHTA and FQGNSA. CDR3 size: 16 residues. CDR3 sequence: CASSWSLALLNNEQFF. Here the CDR3 DNA reads TGTGCCAGCAGCTGGTCTCTAGCGCTACTCAACAATGAGCAGTTCTTC.

The chain combines TRBV7-8 with TRBJ1-2; 12 bases map to TRBD1. The V gene end was trimmed by 5 bases and the J gene end by 5 bases; junction bases not matched to a gene: 9. The CDR3 covers 16 residues. CDR1 and CDR2 from the germline V gene are SGHVS and FQNEAQ. As DNA, the CDR3 is TGTGCCAGCAGCAAGGGACAGGGGGCGCTAGGTTATGGCTACACCTTC. This encodes CASSKGQGALGYGYTF.

This clone was seen only a few times. This rearrangement joins TRBV19 to TRBJ2-7, with D perhaps TRBD2 (6 bases). The germline CDR1 and CDR2 sequences are LNHDA and SQIVND (reference sequence). This CDR3 contains 14 residues. Trimming left V 7 bases short and J 1 base short, with 14 bases between. CDR3 sequence reads: CASTPRSGSYEQYF. The CDR3, as DNA: TGTGCCAGTACCCCTCGGAGCGGGTCCTACGAGCAGTACTTC.

In its sample, this clone was seen once. This chain connects TRBV9 to TRBJ2-7; D is ambiguous. CDR3 length: 15 amino acids. From germline, CDR1 is SGDLS and CDR2 YYNGEE. Trimming removed 4 bases from V and 0 bases from J, with 14 bases in between. The CDR3 reads CASSRLAQPSYEQYF. The CDR3 coding sequence is TGTGCCAGCAGCCGACTGGCCCAACCCTCCTACGAGCAGTACTTC. Variable domain in full (rest from reference TRBV9 and TRBJ2-7): DSGVTQTPKHLITATGQRVTLRCSPRSGDLSVYWYQQSLDQGLQFLIQYYNGEERAKGNILERFSAQQFPDLHSELNLSSLELGDSALYFCASSRLAQPSYEQYFGPGTRLTVT.

The chain links TRBV30 to TRBJ2-1; possible D gene TRBD2, 5 bases. The CDR3 consists of 11 residues. Trimming took 6 bases from V and 9 from J, leaving 12 bases between them. CDR1 is GTSNPN, CDR2 SVGIG, per germline (reference sequence). In DNA, the CDR3 is TGTGCCTGCCTTCCGGGGAGTGAGCAGTTCTTC. It yields the protein CACLPGSEQFF.

The V gene is TRBV18, the J gene TRBJ1-1; D unresolved. Per the germline V gene, CDR1 is KGHSH and CDR2 is LQKENI. V was cut by 1 base and J by 3 bases, with 6 bases left in between. The CDR3 consists of 13 residues. CDR3 sequence: CASSPLEDTEAFF. The CDR3, as DNA: TGTGCCAGCTCACCACTGGAGGACACTGAAGCTTTCTTT.

The chain has TRBV7-8 and TRBJ2-7, with a tentative D call TRBD1 (6 bases). Germline V lookup: CDR1 SGHVS, CDR2 FQNEAQ. V was trimmed by 2 bases and J by 6 bases, leaving 14 bases between them. This CDR3 contains 14 residues. The CDR3 DNA reads as TGTGCCAGCAGCTTAACCGCAGGGGCCGCCGAGCAGTACTTC. As protein: CASSLTAGAAEQYF.

This chain links TRBV30 with TRBJ1-6; D gene unclear. Trimming removed 0 bases at V and 6 bases at J, with 9 bases between. CDR3 size: 14 residues. The germline V gene has CDR1 GTSNPN and CDR2 SVGIG (reference sequence). The CDR3 DNA sequence: TGTGCCTGGAGTGTCCGGGGTAGTAATTCACCCCTCCACTTT. Translating it yields CAWSVRGSNSPLHF.

The chain joins TRBV4-3 to TRBJ1-2, with 10 bases matching TRBD1. The CDR3 totals 15 residues. Germline V gives CDR1 LGHNA, CDR2 YSLEER. V was clipped by 4 bases and J by 7 bases; unmatched bases: 9. The CDR3, as DNA: TGCGCCAGCAGCCGACCGGGACAGGGGTCTGGTGGCTACACCTTC. The encoded protein is CASSRPGQGSGGYTF.

This clone was counted a few times. Other DNA sequences in this specimen translate into the identical CDR3. The chain employs TRBV28 and TRBJ1-2; D call uncertain. The V gene lost 2 bases and the J gene lost 7 bases, with 8 bases spanning the gap. CDR3 size: 12 residues. Germline assignment: CDR1 MDHEN and CDR2 SYDVKM. The CDR3 spells CASSLKGSGYTF. CDR3 sequence (DNA): TGTGCCAGCAGTTTAAAAGGGAGTGGCTACACCTTC.